This T cell receptor (beta chain) was captured by sequencing in a study of T-cell reconstitution after alpha-beta-depleted transplantation in children. This clonotype was seen ten or more times. The antigen is unknown. The CDR3 is 14 residues long. V shed 2 bases and J shed 0 bases, with 11 bases lying between them. The V gene's germline CDR1 is DFQATT and CDR2 SNEGSKA (reference sequence). Points from the study as a whole: Roughly two months post-transplant, alpha-beta T cells reportedly originated from several hundred graft clones that had expanded. Recipient T cells and thymic progenitors that survived gave rise to the high TCRbeta diversity observed at day 60 in some patients. Newly generated T cells supplied most T-cell counts and diversity one year post-transplant.

A TCRbeta library incorporating unique molecular identifiers was prepared. TCRdb analysed the PCR reads with MiXCR anew, one entry per CDR3 protein. The data show 580,000 or so distinct CDR3 sequences, 23% seen once. Sequenced here: PBMCs, mostly from graft donor cells, sampled 360 days after TCRalphabeta/CD19-depleted stem cell transplant. The source is a boy under two years old who had a stem cell transplant for acute myeloid leukemia, so the T cells may come from the graft donor. The V and J genes are TRBV20-1 and TRBJ2-7; D uncertain. CDR3 loop: CSARPSPNSYEQYV. CDR3 DNA: TGCAGTGCTAGACCCAGCCCCAACTCCTACGAGCAGTACGTC.